Described below is a single TCR beta chain sequence and its context. The antigen remains unidentified. These data originate in a study of CD8 T cells in ankylosing spondylitis. Broader study findings: There was reportedly significant enrichment of clones that were disease-linked in matched ankylosing spondylitis synovial fluid. The disease-linked clones had a CD8+ phenotype and low blood frequencies. Ankylosing spondylitis blood appeared to be characterized by a TCR beta motif of under ten highly homologous variants.

With molecular barcodes, quantitative 5'-RACE was used to make the TCR beta libraries. TCRdb independently ran MiXCR on the 5' RACE reads; one entry per CDR3 protein. The sample includes under 250,000 distinct CDR3 sequences, roughly a third of them seen just once. Germline V gene lookup returns CDR1 MNHNS and CDR2 SASEGT. The CDR3 is 15 amino acids. Trimming removed 3 bases at V and 8 bases at J, with 16 bases between. The chain links TRBV6-1 to TRBJ1-4; D perhaps matches TRBD1 (6 bases). Sequencing was carried out using blood, either unsorted or a sorted T cell fraction (not recorded which). This receptor was taken from a male donor with ankylosing spondylitis or in good health (not recorded which). CDR3 coding DNA: TGTGCCAGCAGTGATGTAGAGGACAGTACGGAAAAACTGTTTTTT. Translating gives CASSDVEDSTEKLFF.